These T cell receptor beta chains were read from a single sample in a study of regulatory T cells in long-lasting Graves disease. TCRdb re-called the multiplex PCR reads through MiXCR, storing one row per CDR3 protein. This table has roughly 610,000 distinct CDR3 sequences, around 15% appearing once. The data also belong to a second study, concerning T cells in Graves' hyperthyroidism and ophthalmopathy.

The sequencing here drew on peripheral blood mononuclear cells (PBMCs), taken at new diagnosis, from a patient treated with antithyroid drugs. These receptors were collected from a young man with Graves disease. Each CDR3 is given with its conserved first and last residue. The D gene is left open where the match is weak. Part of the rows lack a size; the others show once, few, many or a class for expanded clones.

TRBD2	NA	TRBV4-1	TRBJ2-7	TGCGCCAGCAGCCAAGATACGGGAGGTCAAGGCTACGAGCAGTACTTC	CASSQDTGGQGYEQYF
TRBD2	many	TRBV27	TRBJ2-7	TGTGCCAGCAGTCCCCCAGGCGGGAGGTTCGAGCAGTACTTC	CASSPPGGRFEQYF
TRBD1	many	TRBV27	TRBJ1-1	TGTGCCAGCAGTCATACAGGGGGCACTGAAGCTTTCTTT	CASSHTGGTEAFF
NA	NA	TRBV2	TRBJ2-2	TGTGCCAGCAGTGAAATGACAGTCGGCGGGGAGCTGTTTTTT	CASSEMTVGGELFF
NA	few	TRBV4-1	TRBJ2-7	TGCGCCAGCAGCCAAGTTTCCCCCTACGAGCAGTACTTC	CASSQVSPYEQYF
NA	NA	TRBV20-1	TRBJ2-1	TGCAGTCCCCACTACGTTGGGCGCTCGGAGCAGTTCTTC	CSPHYVGRSEQFF
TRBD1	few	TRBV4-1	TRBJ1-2	TGCGCCAGCAGCCCGGGACAGGTCCTCAACTATGGCTACACCTTC	CASSPGQVLNYGYTF
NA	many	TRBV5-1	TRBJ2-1	TGTGCCAGCAGCTTAGCCCAGAGCTCCTACAATGAGCAGTTCTTC	CASSLAQSSYNEQFF
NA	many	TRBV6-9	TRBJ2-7	TGTGCCAGCAGTTACTCGAATAGGGCTAGCACTCTGTACGAGCAGTACTTC	CASSYSNRASTLYEQYF
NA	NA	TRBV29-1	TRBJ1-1	TGCAGCGTTGAAGATCCGGGCGTGGGGCCTGAAGCTTTCTTT	CSVEDPGVGPEAFF
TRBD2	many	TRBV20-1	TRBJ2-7	TGCAGTGCTGAGACCGGGACTAGCGCTTCCTACGAGCAGTACTTC	CSAETGTSASYEQYF
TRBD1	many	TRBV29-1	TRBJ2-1	TGCAGCGTTGAAATCGGGACAGATGAGCAGTTCTTC	CSVEIGTDEQFF
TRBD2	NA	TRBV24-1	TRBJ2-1	TGTGCCACCAGTGATTCCGGGACTAGCGGGAGTTACAATGAGCAGTTCTTC	CATSDSGTSGSYNEQFF
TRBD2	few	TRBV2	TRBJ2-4	TGTGCCAGCAAGCCCCCAGCGGGAGAAGGTAAAAACATTCAGTACTTC	CASKPPAGEGKNIQYF
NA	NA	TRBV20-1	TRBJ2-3	TGCAGTGCTCCTATCTCATCAGATACGCAGTATTTT	CSAPISSDTQYF
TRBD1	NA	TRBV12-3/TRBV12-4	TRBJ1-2	TGTGCCAGCAGTACAGGGGATAGCCGGGGCTACACCTTC	CASSTGDSRGYTF
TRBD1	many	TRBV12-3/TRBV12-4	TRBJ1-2	TGTGCCAGCAGTGTCAACAGGGACAGCCTCTTC	CASSVNRDSLF